Detailed here is one T cell receptor beta chain. The length of the CDR3 is 14 residues. The ends were cut back, 1 base at V and 8 bases at J, with 14 bases in the middle. Germline V gene sequence: CDR1 LNHDA, CDR2 SQIVND (reference sequence). This specimen belongs to a study of blood T cell repertoires in COVID-19. Overall study context: The United States, Italy and Spain supplied acute and convalescent COVID-19 samples. Sources were T cells, B-cell-depleted T cells, or PBMCs; the material itself was cDNA or gDNA.

As processed by the authors: Estimation of nucleated cell counts was performed using reference gene primer amplification. The table came from immunoSEQ multiplex PCR; TCRdb's copy has only in-frame clones and leaves some out. V and J calls and clone size are those listed in that table; D and trimming were worked out from the DNA. Among tens of thousands of clones, roughly 87% were seen once, and the ten largest hold about 29%. The sample taken for sequencing was peripheral blood. The chain couples TRBV19 to TRBJ1-1; tentative D call: TRBD1 (6 bases). The sequence derives from a woman at least 80 years old with acute or convalescent COVID-19. The CDR3: CASSIGGDRPEAFF. The CDR3 bases are TGTGCCAGTAGTATAGGGGGCGACAGGCCCGAAGCTTTCTTT.